The source of this T cell receptor (beta chain) is a study of cytomegalovirus exposure and HLA in healthy donors. Whole-study results and caveats: Across donors, most TCRs were seen rarely, yet some public ones were widespread. Productive rates of about 90% or about 30% were seen for most TCR beta V segments in an earlier analysis. Later analysis indicated greater clonal expansion among HLA-associated TCR beta chains than among equally common other chains.

These donors, healthy bone marrow donors, were studied. This PCR relied on a set of 60 Vbeta primers and 13 Jbeta primers. Measured with immunoSEQ multiplex PCR; TCRdb has only the in-frame clones, and not every one. The sample shows 100,000 to 150,000 clones, over 65% of them seen only once. Germline V gene data show CDR1 as LGHNA and CDR2 as YSLEER. V was shortened by 0 bases and J by 0 bases, with 11 bases between the two germline ends. The CDR3 spans 17 residues. In the case of this clone: What it binds is not known.

The sample taken for sequencing was PBMCs. V gene TRBV4-3 combines with J gene TRBJ2-2; D call uncertain. This clonotype was obtained from a man aged 18 to 35 in good health and CMV-seronegative. CDR3 DNA sequence: TGCGCCAGCAGCCAAGAGAACAGCTATGCGAACACCGGGGAGCTGTTTTTT. Amino acids: CASSQENSYANTGELFF.